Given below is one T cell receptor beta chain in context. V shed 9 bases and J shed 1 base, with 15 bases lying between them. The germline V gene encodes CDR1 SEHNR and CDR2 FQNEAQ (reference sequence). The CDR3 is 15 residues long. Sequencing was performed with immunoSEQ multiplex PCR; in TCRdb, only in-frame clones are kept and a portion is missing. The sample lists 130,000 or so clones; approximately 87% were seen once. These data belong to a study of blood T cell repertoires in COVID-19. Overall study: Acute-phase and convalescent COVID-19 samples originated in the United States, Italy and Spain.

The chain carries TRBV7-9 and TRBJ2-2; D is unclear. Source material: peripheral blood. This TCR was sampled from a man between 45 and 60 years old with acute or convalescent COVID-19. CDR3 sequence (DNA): TGTGCCAGGGAACGGGTCCCCATGAACACCGGGGAGCTGTTTTTT. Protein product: CARERVPMNTGELFF.